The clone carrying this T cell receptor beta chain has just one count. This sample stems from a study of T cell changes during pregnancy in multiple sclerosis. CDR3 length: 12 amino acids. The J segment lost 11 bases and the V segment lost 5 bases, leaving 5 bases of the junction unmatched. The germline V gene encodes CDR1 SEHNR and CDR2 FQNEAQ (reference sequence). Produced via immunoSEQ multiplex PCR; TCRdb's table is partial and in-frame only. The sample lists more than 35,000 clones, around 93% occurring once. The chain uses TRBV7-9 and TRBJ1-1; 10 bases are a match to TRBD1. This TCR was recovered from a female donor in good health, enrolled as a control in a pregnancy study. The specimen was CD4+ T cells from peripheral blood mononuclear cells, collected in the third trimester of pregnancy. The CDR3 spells CASSPTGQGAFF. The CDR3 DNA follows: TGTGCCAGCAGCCCCACGGGACAGGGGGCTTTCTTT.